The 13 T cell receptor beta chains below come from one sample, sequenced in a study of cytomegalovirus exposure and HLA in healthy donors. Vbeta (60) and Jbeta (13) primers were used in the PCR. Data came from immunoSEQ multiplex PCR; TCRdb stores just in-frame clones and leaves some out. The sample records 130,000 to 150,000 clones, 65% to 80% being singletons. Sequencing was carried out using PBMCs. The receptors derive from a woman in her forties or fifties in good health and CMV-seropositive.

This clone has a handful of counts. This sequence joins TRBV4-2 and TRBJ2-3; D is undetermined. Trimming took off 3 bases at V and 6 bases at J, with 7 bases between the two ends. Germline V CDR1 and CDR2: LGHNA, YNFKEQ. The CDR3 is 12 residues long. CDR3 sequence: CASSQNADTQYF. The DNA for the CDR3 is TGTGCCAGCAGCCAGAACGCGGATACGCAGTATTTT.

CDR3 nucleotides: TGTGCCAGCAGCTTACATTCAGGAGGGCCCCACGAGCAGTACTTC. The encoded protein is CASSLHSGGPHEQYF. The chain is built from TRBV7-9 and TRBJ2-7, with D perhaps TRBD2 (6 bases). CDR1 is SEHNR and CDR2 is FQNEAQ in the germline V gene (reference sequence). The CDR3 is made up of 15 amino acids. Trimming pared 2 bases from V and 5 bases from J, leaving 16 bases between.

The V gene is TRBV19, the J gene TRBJ1-1; D possibly corresponds to TRBD1 (6 bases). V lost 3 bases, J lost 4 bases, and 12 bases lay in between. The CDR3 sequence is 14 residues long. Germline CDR1 reads LNHDA; CDR2 reads SQIVND (reference sequence). Written as DNA, the CDR3 is TGTGCCAGTAGTATTAGGGGGGAGGGCACTGAAGCTTTCTTT. It specifies CASSIRGEGTEAFF.

The chain uses TRBV7-2 and TRBJ2-7; 9 bases line up with TRBD1. Trimming removed 2 bases from V and 3 bases from J; junction bases left unmatched: 5. From germline, CDR1 is SGHTA and CDR2 FQGNSA. The CDR3 sequence is 15 residues long. CDR3 DNA: TGTGCCAGCAGCTTAATGGGACAGGGTTACTACGAGCAGTACTTC. It is translated as CASSLMGQGYYEQYF.

This chain joins TRBV5-1 and TRBJ2-7; possible D gene TRBD1, 6 bases. CDR1 SGHRS and CDR2 YFSETQ come from the germline V gene. V was clipped by 3 bases and J by 3 bases, with 10 bases between them. The CDR3 contains 13 residues. CDR3 region: CASSSGELYEQYF. DNA for the CDR3: TGCGCCAGCAGCTCAGGGGAGCTCTACGAGCAGTACTTC.

The chain combines TRBV5-4 with TRBJ1-1; TRBD1 matches 11 bases. In germline, CDR1 is SGHNT, CDR2 YYREEE (reference sequence). The CDR3 spans 13 residues. With V trimmed by 3 bases and J by 12 bases, 7 bases remained unmatched. Here the CDR3 reads CASSSGQGARPFF. CDR3 DNA sequence: TGTGCCAGCAGCTCCGGACAGGGGGCGAGACCTTTCTTT.

This clone was observed a few times. The rearrangement uses TRBV6-6 and TRBJ1-5; no clear D gene. Trimming took off 2 bases at V and 2 bases at J, with 7 bases between the two ends. Germline CDR1 MNHNY, CDR2 SVGAGI (reference sequence). This CDR3 has 14 residues. The CDR3 nucleotides are TGTGCCAGCAGTTACGAGGTTGGCAATCAGCCCCAGCATTTT. Residues: CASSYEVGNQPQHF.

The rearrangement joins TRBV28 to TRBJ2-5, with 10 bases that match TRBD1. TRBJ2-7 explains the end of the DNA better; the J call may be wrong. Germline lookup yields CDR1 MDHEN and CDR2 SYDVKM. The CDR3 spans 15 residues. CDR3 in DNA: TGTGCCAGCAGTTCCCTCGACAGGGGGCGTTACGAGCAGTACTTC. This translates into CASSSLDRGRYEQYF.

The V and J genes are TRBV21-1 and TRBJ1-4; the table assigns TRBD1, which was not confirmed against the DNA. TRBV21-1 is assigned pseudogene status. The CDR3 loop spans 16 amino acids. CDR3 nucleotide sequence: TGTGCCAGCAGCAATGGCAGGGATCCTCAGAATGAAAAACTGTTTTTT. Translated, it gives CASSNGRDPQNEKLFF.

In the case of this clone: Other DNA sequences in this specimen translate into the identical CDR3. The V and J genes are TRBV7-3 and TRBJ1-1; 7 bases fit TRBD1. The germline V gene has CDR1 SGHTA and CDR2 FQGTGA. The V segment lost 4 bases and the J segment 4 bases; nucleotides outside the gene matches: 3. CDR3 length equals 13 residues. CDR3 nucleotides: TGTGCCAGCAGCTCCTCAGGGGGCACTGAAGCTTTCTTT. It translates to CASSSSGGTEAFF. The whole variable domain, remainder taken from reference TRBV7-3 and TRBJ1-1, is GAGVSQTPSNKVTEKGKYVELRCDPISGHTALYWYRQSLGQGPEFLIYFQGTGAADDSGLPNDRFFAVRPEGSVSTLKIQRTERGDSAVYLCASSSSGGTEAFFGQGTRLTVV.

CDR3 region: CASYTGGTNEKLFF. The CDR3, as DNA: TGTGCCAGCTATACGGGTGGAACTAATGAAAAACTGTTTTTT. The V and J genes are TRBV28 and TRBJ1-4, with D uncertain. The length of the CDR3 is 14 residues. Germline V gene lookup returns CDR1 MDHEN and CDR2 SYDVKM. Trimming left V 8 bases short and J 1 base short, with 11 bases between. Drawing the rest from reference TRBV28 and TRBJ1-4, the complete variable domain is DVKVTQSSRYLVKRTGEKVFLECVQDMDHENMFWYRQDPGLGLRLIYFSYDVKMKEKGDIPEGYSVSREKKERFSLILESASTNQTSMYLCASYTGGTNEKLFFGSGTQLSVL.

As to this clone: The same CDR3 arises from other DNA sequences in this sample as well. The CDR3 spells CASSPTGSNQPQHF. The DNA of the CDR3 is TGCGCCAGCAGCCCGACAGGAAGCAATCAGCCCCAGCATTTT. The gene calls are TRBV5-1 and TRBJ1-5, with D perhaps TRBD1 (6 bases). The CDR3 runs 14 residues. Germline V gene sequence: CDR1 SGHRS, CDR2 YFSETQ. Trimming took off 4 bases at V and 1 base at J, with 9 bases between the two ends.

The chain joins TRBV15 to TRBJ2-2, with 7 bases fitting TRBD1. Germline values: CDR1 LNHNV, CDR2 YYDKDF (reference sequence). Germline trimming cut 7 bases from V and 3 bases from J; bases unmatched to any gene: 11. The length of the CDR3 is 16 residues. The CDR3 DNA reads TGTGCCACCATCCCGAGGGGGCCGGTCGACACCGGGGAGCTGTTTTTT. Translating gives CATIPRGPVDTGELFF.